The T cell receptor beta chain described here comes from a study of blood T cells in healthy people across ages. The study, taken as a whole, reports: TCR beta diversity per million T cells fell roughly linearly with age. Unsorted PBMCs prevented conclusive naive versus antigen-experienced comparison. Researchers judged that diversity estimates from one million T cells fell short of true values.

CDR1 and CDR2 (germline): LGHNA, YNFKEQ. The CDR3 sequence is 13 residues long. This clonotype occurred many times. Antigen specificity is unknown. Sequence at one end of the junction differs from germline and may be a read error. Then a second PCR, running roughly 7 to 11 cycles, was carried out with a sample-barcoded 5' primer and a J-beta primer mix. Each cDNA was tagged by a template-switch adaptor containing 12 random nucleotides. One entry per CDR3 protein, called by TCRdb with MiXCR from the 5' RACE reads. The sample includes about 2 million distinct CDR3 sequences, roughly 49% of them seen just once.

J is TRBJ2-7 and V is TRBV4-2; TRBD2 is a possible D gene (7 bases). The clonotype originates from a middle-aged woman in good health. The source material was blood. For the CDR3, the DNA is TGCGCCAGCAGCCAAGGGGGGGGATACGAGCAGTACTTC. Translation: CASSQGGGYEQYF.